This TCR beta chain was sequenced for a study of blood T cell repertoires in COVID-19. The overall study: Acute and convalescent COVID-19 samples came from the United States, Italy and Spain. Sample material is recorded as cDNA or gDNA derived from T cells, B-cell-depleted T cells, or PBMCs.

The V and J ends lost 5 bases and 4 bases, in that order; junction bases with no gene match: 11. The germline CDR1 and CDR2 sequences are LNHDA and SQIVND (reference sequence). The CDR3 spans 17 residues. In the authors' methods: Nucleated cell counts were estimated from reference gene primer amplification. Method: immunoSEQ multiplex PCR; TCRdb's copy keeps in-frame clones and lacks some. V and J calls and clone size are those listed in that table; D and trimming were worked out from the DNA. The sample holds under 200,000 clones; around 89% are singletons and the top ten take 5% to 6.5%. Sequencing input: peripheral blood. The source is a man aged 40-55 years with active or convalescent COVID-19. The V and J genes are TRBV19 and TRBJ2-3; 11 bases align to TRBD2. The CDR3 protein is CASSLKSGLAVPDTQYF. CDR3 nucleotides: TGTGCCAGTAGTTTAAAATCGGGACTAGCGGTACCAGATACGCAGTATTTT.